Below are 8 T cell receptor beta chains sequenced from a single sample in a study of blood T cell repertoires in COVID-19. Profiling relied on immunoSEQ multiplex PCR, and the TCRdb table lists in-frame clones only, not all of them. The sample records around 99,000 clones, 60% to 85% being singletons. Specimen: peripheral blood. These receptors originate from a human donor in a cohort sampled during active or convalescent COVID-19.

There are a few counts of this clone. This sequence joins TRBV3-1 (or the pseudogene TRBV3-2) and TRBJ2-1; 14 bases are shared with TRBD2. There are 16 residues in the CDR3. Germline trimming cut 4 bases from V and 8 bases from J; bases unmatched to any gene: 7. Looked up from germline, CDR1 is LGHDT and CDR2 is YNNKEL (reference sequence). The CDR3 coding sequence is TGTGCCAGCAGCCCCCGACTAGCGGGAGGGGTGGATGAGCAGTTCTTC. It codes for CASSPRLAGGVDEQFF.

This chain uses TRBV19 with TRBJ1-3; D unresolved. V was clipped by 7 bases and J by 0 bases, with 19 bases between them. The CDR3 covers 17 residues. Germline V gene lookup returns CDR1 LNHDA and CDR2 SQIVND (reference sequence). The CDR3 coding sequence is TGTGCCAGTACTCCTCCGGGGAACTTCGACTCTGGAAACACCATATATTTT. Translating it yields CASTPPGNFDSGNTIYF.

J is TRBJ2-3 and V is TRBV9; TRBD1 matches at 7 bases. Per the germline V gene, CDR1 is SGDLS and CDR2 is YYNGEE. J was trimmed by 0 bases and V by 3 bases; bases with no gene match: 7. The CDR3 consists of 16 residues. CDR3 protein: CASSAGTAPSTDTQYF. The CDR3 nucleotides are TGTGCCAGCAGCGCAGGGACAGCTCCTAGCACAGATACGCAGTATTTT.

About this clone: This sample includes further DNA sequences coding for the same CDR3. The V and J genes are TRBV4-3 and TRBJ2-7, with TRBD2 identical over 10 bases. The CDR3 is 14 residues long. Per germline, CDR1 LGHNA and CDR2 YSLEER. After removal of 3 bases from V and 7 bases from J, the junction contained 6 bases not matched to a gene. CDR3 residues: CASSHGTSVGEQYF. The CDR3 nucleotides are TGCGCCAGCAGCCATGGGACTAGCGTGGGGGAGCAGTACTTC.

V usage is TRBV21-1 and J usage is TRBJ2-2; TRBD1 is taken as the D call from the table, unchecked against the DNA. TRBV21-1 is a documented pseudogene. CDR3 length: 15 amino acids. CDR3 in DNA: TGTGCCAGCAGCAAGATGGGCAGTGACCCCGGGGAGCTGTTTTTT. Amino acids: CASSKMGSDPGELFF.

This chain connects TRBV6-1 to TRBJ1-5; D call uncertain. V was pared by 2 bases and J by 9 bases, with 20 bases between. Germline CDR1 MNHNS, CDR2 SASEGT. There are 16 residues in the CDR3. CDR3 sequence reads: CASSEPGVPSLRPQHF. In DNA form, the CDR3 reads TGTGCCAGCAGTGAACCGGGAGTCCCCTCCCTACGGCCCCAGCATTTT.

The V and J genes are TRBV18 and TRBJ1-2, with D uncertain. The germline gives CDR1 KGHSH, CDR2 LQKENI. The CDR3 is 14 residues long. Trimming took off 3 bases at V and 4 bases at J, with 12 bases between the two ends. CDR3 sequence reads: CASSPSEDPYGYTF. CDR3 DNA: TGTGCCAGCTCACCGTCGGAGGACCCCTATGGCTACACCTTC.

The chain employs TRBV10-2 and TRBJ1-2; a possible D gene is TRBD1 (6 bases). CDR3 length: 12 amino acids. The germline V gene has CDR1 WSHSY and CDR2 SAAADI. The V gene lost 7 bases and the J gene lost 2 bases, with 8 bases spanning the gap. The CDR3 here is CASNDRNYGYTF. The CDR3 nucleotides read TGCGCCAGCAACGACAGGAACTATGGCTACACCTTC.